This is a list of T cell receptor beta chains from one sample in a study of identical twins. Each CDR3 protein is one row after TCRdb ran MiXCR on the 5' RACE reads. The table shows around 960,000 distinct CDR3 sequences, with approximately 13% occurring only once. These data are also associated with another study on yellow fever vaccine responses in identical twins.

The sample consisted of PBMCs. Source of these receptors: a woman aged 18-35 years in good health. The CDR3 runs from the conserved cysteine through the conserved F or W. The D gene is left open where the match is weak. The size field is filled for only some rows; it gives once, few, many or a size class.

J,size,D,V,DNA,CDR3
TRBJ2-5,NA,TRBD1,TRBV3-1,TGTGCCAGCAGTTCGGGACAGGGGGCGTGGGAGACCCAGTACTTC,CASSSGQGAWETQYF
TRBJ2-6,NA,NA,TRBV27,TGTGCCAGCAGTTTAATGGCGGGGGCCAGCTTCGTTTTTGGGGCCAACGTCCTGACTTTC,CASSLMAGASFVFGANVLTF
TRBJ1-1,few,NA,TRBV20-1,TGCAGTGCTAGAGATCCCCCATTGGCTTTCTTT,CSARDPPLAFF
TRBJ2-5,once,TRBD2,TRBV10-3,TGTGCCATCAGTAGGACTAGCCAATTCCAAGAGACCCAGTACTTC,CAISRTSQFQETQYF
TRBJ2-1,few,NA,TRBV7-9,TGTGCCAGCAGCTTACTAGACACACACAATGAGCAGTTCTTC,CASSLLDTHNEQFF
TRBJ1-1,NA,TRBD1,TRBV20-1,TGCAGTGCTAGGTCTTTGGACCGGGACAGGCTGAACACTGAAGCTTTCTTT,CSARSLDRDRLNTEAFF
TRBJ2-1,NA,NA,TRBV24-1,TGTGCCACCAGTGCGGACGGTTACAATGAGCAGTTCTTC,CATSADGYNEQFF
TRBJ2-1,many,NA,TRBV20-1,TGCAGTGCTTCCCGGGGTAGCACGAAAGAGCAGTTCTTC,CSASRGSTKEQFF
TRBJ2-3,NA,NA,TRBV7-9,TGTGCCAGCAGCTTATGGGGACGGCCTACGCAGTATTTT,CASSLWGRPTQYF
TRBJ1-1,many,TRBD1,TRBV20-1,TGCAGTGCTGCGGACAGGGCCCTGGGTGAAGCTTTCTTT,CSAADRALGEAFF
TRBJ1-2,few,NA,TRBV6-1,TGTGCCAGCCGACCACAGGGTTCAATCTATGGCTACACCTTC,CASRPQGSIYGYTF
TRBJ2-3,few,TRBD2,TRBV20-1,TGCAGTGCTAGAGATAGGACTAGCCGTGGCACAGATACGCAGTATTTT,CSARDRTSRGTDTQYF
TRBJ2-5,few,TRBD1,TRBV10-3,TGTGCCATCAGTGTTTTCGCCCCCGGGACAGGGGGCGAGTGGGAAGAGACCCAGTACTTC,CAISVFAPGTGGEWEETQYF
TRBJ2-5,few,TRBD2,TRBV7-8,TGTGCCAGCAGCCGGGGGGGTAGTAAAGAGACCCAGTACTTC,CASSRGGSKETQYF
TRBJ1-3,NA,NA,TRBV5-1,TGCGCCAGCAGCTCAATTCGGCAGGGTGGAAACACCATATATTTT,CASSSIRQGGNTIYF
TRBJ2-7,NA,NA,TRBV18,TGTGCCAGCTCACCCTCCACGGACCCATTTCACGAGCAGTACTTC,CASSPSTDPFHEQYF
TRBJ2-7,NA,NA,TRBV7-9,TGTGCCAGCAGCTCCATCGGACTCCCCTACGAGCAGTACTTC,CASSSIGLPYEQYF
TRBJ2-5,many,NA,TRBV7-7,TGTGCCAGCAGCTACAGTGACGGGTCGGTAGAGACCCAGTACTTC,CASSYSDGSVETQYF
TRBJ2-2,few,NA,TRBV2,TGTGCCAGCAGGAGGGACCACACCGGGGAGCTGTTTTTT,CASRRDHTGELFF
TRBJ1-2,NA,TRBD1,TRBV9,TGTGCCAGCAGCGGATACGGACAGGGGGCATTCTATGGCTACACCTTC,CASSGYGQGAFYGYTF
TRBJ2-3,NA,TRBD2,TRBV29-1,TGCAGCGTTGAAGGTTTGCCTAGGACTAGCGGGGGGTTGGCAGATACGCAGTATTTT,CSVEGLPRTSGGLADTQYF
TRBJ2-5,few,TRBD2,TRBV20-1,TGCAGTGCTGATAGCGGGAGAATTCAAGAGACCCAGTACTTC,CSADSGRIQETQYF
TRBJ1-5,few,NA,TRBV5-6,TGTGCCAGCAGCTTGGGTGGGCCTTGGAGCAATCAGCCCCAGCATTTT,CASSLGGPWSNQPQHF
TRBJ1-6,few,NA,TRBV18,TGTGCCAGCTCACCCACCGACAGGTCGGTTAATTCACCCCTCCACTTT,CASSPTDRSVNSPLHF
TRBJ1-2,many,TRBD1,TRBV6-1,TGTGCCAGCACCGGGACAGTTAACTATGGCTACACCTTC,CASTGTVNYGYTF
TRBJ2-5,NA,TRBD2,TRBV27,TGTGCCAGTCAAAGGTCCCTCTGGACTAGCGGGCAGGAGACCCAGTACTTC,CASQRSLWTSGQETQYF
TRBJ2-4,NA,TRBD2,TRBV4-1,TGCGCCAGCAGCCAAGGCTCAACCCTGGGACTAGGCGGGCAGTACTTC,CASSQGSTLGLGGQYF
TRBJ1-2,NA,NA,TRBV6-5,TGTGCCAGCAGTTCGACAGCCAACACCTATGGCTACACCTTC,CASSSTANTYGYTF
TRBJ2-1,many,TRBD2,TRBV12-3/TRBV12-4,TGTGCCAGCACTACGACTAGCGGTGGTTTCGATGAGCAGTTCTTC,CASTTTSGGFDEQFF
TRBJ2-7,NA,TRBD2,TRBV20-1,TGCAGTGCTAGATCAATGGAAGCGGGAGGGGAAGTCGGCCCCTACGAGCAGTACTTC,CSARSMEAGGEVGPYEQYF
TRBJ1-6,NA,TRBD1,TRBV20-1,TGCAGTGCTGGGGGGGGGACAGGGAATAATTCACCCCTCCACTTT,CSAGGGTGNNSPLHF
TRBJ1-6,few,NA,TRBV6-5,TGTGCCAGCAGTTACGTTGGGAATCCCTATAATTCACCCCTCCACTTT,CASSYVGNPYNSPLHF
TRBJ1-1,many,NA,TRBV24-1,TGTGCCACCGCACGCGGGGAACGGACTGAAGCTTTCTTT,CATARGERTEAFF
TRBJ1-2,NA,NA,TRBV14,TGTGCCAGCAGCCAAGAGTTCGGGACGCAGAACTATGGCTACACCTTC,CASSQEFGTQNYGYTF
TRBJ2-3,NA,NA,TRBV10-3,TGTGCCATCAGTGAGTCAAGGCAGACTCCAGATACGCAGTATTTT,CAISESRQTPDTQYF
TRBJ2-1,few,NA,TRBV20-1,TGCAGTGCTAGAGGCCGGGGGACAGCGTGGGATGAGCAGTTCTTC,CSARGRGTAWDEQFF
TRBJ2-2,NA,NA,TRBV16,TGTGCCAGCAGCCAATCTCCGGCCGGGGAGCTGTTTTTT,CASSQSPAGELFF
TRBJ1-6,few,NA,TRBV28,TGTGCCAGCAGTTTCCCAGGGGCGGTATCACCCCTCCACTTT,CASSFPGAVSPLHF
TRBJ1-5,few,NA,TRBV3-1,TGTGCCAGCAGCCAAGGGGCCCTCAATCAGCCCCAGCATTTT,CASSQGALNQPQHF
TRBJ2-1,NA,NA,TRBV6-4,TGTGCCAGCAGTACAATGGCGGCTTCCTACAATGAGCAGTTCTTC,CASSTMAASYNEQFF
TRBJ2-1,NA,TRBD2,TRBV7-6,TGTGCCAGCAGCTACGGACTAGCGGGGCCTGAGCAGTTCTTC,CASSYGLAGPEQFF
TRBJ1-6,NA,NA,TRBV6-1,TGTGCCAGCAAAATACGCGGCAGGATCGGTTCACCCCTCCACTTT,CASKIRGRIGSPLHF
TRBJ2-1,NA,NA,TRBV6-1,TGTGCCAGTATCGTAAGGTCCTACAATGAGCAGTTCTTC,CASIVRSYNEQFF
TRBJ2-6,NA,TRBD1,TRBV27,TGTGCCAGCAGTTTAAGGTGGGACAGTGCCCTCTCTGGGGCCAACGTCCTGACTTTC,CASSLRWDSALSGANVLTF
TRBJ1-5,NA,TRBD1,TRBV3-1,TGTGCCTGCAGCCCCCCGGGACAGGGAACTTTTTATAGCAATCAGCCCCAGCATTTT,CACSPPGQGTFYSNQPQHF
TRBJ2-1,NA,TRBD2,TRBV20-1,TGCAGTGCTAGACAGGCGGGAGGACCTCTGAGCTCCTACAATGAGCAGTTCTTC,CSARQAGGPLSSYNEQFF
TRBJ2-1,NA,TRBD1,TRBV29-1,TGCAGCGTTTACAGTCGGACAGGGGTCTCCTACAATGAGCAGTTCTTC,CSVYSRTGVSYNEQFF
TRBJ1-5,NA,NA,TRBV6-2/TRBV6-3,TGTGCCAGCACTCCCACGTTGGGTCGCAATCAGCCCCAGCATTTT,CASTPTLGRNQPQHF
TRBJ2-5,few,TRBD2,TRBV6-1,TGTGCCAGCAGGCCTAGCGGCCAAGAGACCCAGTACTTC,CASRPSGQETQYF
TRBJ2-7,few,TRBD1,TRBV20-1,TGCAGTGCTAGATACTACACAGGGGGTGTGTACGAGCAGTACTTC,CSARYYTGGVYEQYF
TRBJ2-2,few,NA,TRBV3-1,TGTGCCAGCAGCCAAGAAAAGGGGTGGGGCACCGGGGAGCTGTTTTTT,CASSQEKGWGTGELFF
TRBJ1-4,few,NA,TRBV7-2,TGTGCCAGCAGCCTGGGACGGTTTGATGAAAAACTGTTTTTT,CASSLGRFDEKLFF
TRBJ1-1,NA,NA,TRBV6-5,TGTGCCAGCAGTTACGGGCCTAACGGGGTGAACACTGAAGCTTTCTTT,CASSYGPNGVNTEAFF
TRBJ1-1,few,TRBD1,TRBV20-1,TGCAGTGCTAGGGGACAGATAACTGAAGCTTTCTTT,CSARGQITEAFF
TRBJ2-6,NA,TRBD1,TRBV7-9,TGTGCCAGCAGTTCCGGGACAGGTTCCTCTGGGGCCAACGTCCTGACTTTC,CASSSGTGSSGANVLTF
TRBJ2-4,few,TRBD1,TRBV7-2,TGTGCCAGCAGCTTAACGCAAGGGGGCTTTTCCAAAAACATTCAGTACTTC,CASSLTQGGFSKNIQYF
TRBJ1-6,NA,NA,TRBV12-3/TRBV12-4,TGTGCCAGCAGTTTAGGTGGGGGGTGGGATTCACCCCTCCACTTT,CASSLGGGWDSPLHF
TRBJ2-3,few,TRBD1,TRBV24-1,TGTGCCACCGATGACGGGACAGGGAATCTCGATACGCAGTATTTT,CATDDGTGNLDTQYF